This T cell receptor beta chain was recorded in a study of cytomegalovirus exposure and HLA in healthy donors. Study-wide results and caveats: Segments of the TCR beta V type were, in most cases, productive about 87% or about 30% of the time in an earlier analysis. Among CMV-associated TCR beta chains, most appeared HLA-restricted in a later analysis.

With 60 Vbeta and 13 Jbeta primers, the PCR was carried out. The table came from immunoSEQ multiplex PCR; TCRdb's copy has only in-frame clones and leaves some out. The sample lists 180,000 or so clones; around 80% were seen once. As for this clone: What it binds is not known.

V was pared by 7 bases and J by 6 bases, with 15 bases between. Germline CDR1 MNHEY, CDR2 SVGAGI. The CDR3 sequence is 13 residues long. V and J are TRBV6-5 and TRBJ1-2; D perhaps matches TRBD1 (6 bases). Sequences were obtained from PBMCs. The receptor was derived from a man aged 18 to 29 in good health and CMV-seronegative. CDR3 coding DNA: TGTGCCAGCATGGGCCAGGGGTATAATGGCTACACCTTC. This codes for CASMGQGYNGYTF.